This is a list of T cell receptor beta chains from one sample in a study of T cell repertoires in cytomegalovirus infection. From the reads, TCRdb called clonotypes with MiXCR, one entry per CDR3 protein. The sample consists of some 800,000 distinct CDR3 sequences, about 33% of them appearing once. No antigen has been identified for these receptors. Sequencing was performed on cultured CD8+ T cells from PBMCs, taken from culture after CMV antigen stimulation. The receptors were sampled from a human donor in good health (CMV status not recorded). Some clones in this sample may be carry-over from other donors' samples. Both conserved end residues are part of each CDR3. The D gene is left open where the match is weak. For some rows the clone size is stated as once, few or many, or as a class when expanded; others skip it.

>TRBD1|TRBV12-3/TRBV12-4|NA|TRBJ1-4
TGTGCCAGCAGCCCCCTCGGACAGGACGAAAAACTGTTTTTT
CASSPLGQDEKLFF
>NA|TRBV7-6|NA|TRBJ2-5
TGTGCCAGCAGCCCAAGGGGAGAAGTGGCCCAGTACTTC
CASSPRGEVAQYF
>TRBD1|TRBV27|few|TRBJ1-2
TGTGCCAGCAGTTTGGACAGGGCGGGGGCTAACTATGGCTACACCTTC
CASSLDRAGANYGYTF
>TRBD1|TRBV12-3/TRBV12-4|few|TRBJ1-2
TGTGCCAGCAGTGCCAGACAGGGACGACACTATGGCTACACCTTC
CASSARQGRHYGYTF
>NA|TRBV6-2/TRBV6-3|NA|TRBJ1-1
TGTGCCAGCAGTTGGGTCAGGGCGACTGAAGCTTTCTTT
CASSWVRATEAFF
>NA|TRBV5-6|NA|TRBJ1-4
TGTGCCAGCAGCCCCGGAAGGGTCGAGGAAAAACTGTTTTTT
CASSPGRVEEKLFF
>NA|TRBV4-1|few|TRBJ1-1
TGCGCCAGCAGCCAAGACTGGACAGTGAACACTGAAGCTTTCTTT
CASSQDWTVNTEAFF
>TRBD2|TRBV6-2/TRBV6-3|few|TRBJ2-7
TGTGCCAGCAGTTGGCTAGCGGGGGGCTCATCCACCTACGAGCAGTACTTC
CASSWLAGGSSTYEQYF
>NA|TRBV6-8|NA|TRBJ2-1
TGTGCCAGCAGACCTCTGGGGCCCGGTTCCTACAATGAGCAGTTCTTC
CASRPLGPGSYNEQFF
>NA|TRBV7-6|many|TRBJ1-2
TGTGCCAGCAGCTTGAACAGGGTAGACGGCTACACCTTC
CASSLNRVDGYTF
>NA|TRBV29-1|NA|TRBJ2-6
TGCAGCGTTGAAGATGAGGGCACGACTACTGGGGCCAACGTCCTGACTTTC
CSVEDEGTTTGANVLTF
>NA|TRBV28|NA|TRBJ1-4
TGTGCCAGCATCCAGTGGCCCCTCGAAGGAGATGAAAAACTGTTTTTT
CASIQWPLEGDEKLFF
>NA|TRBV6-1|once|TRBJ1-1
TGTGCCAGCAGTGAAGGTCTGCCGGGAGCTTTCTTT
CASSEGLPGAFF
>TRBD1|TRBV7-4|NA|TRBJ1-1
TGTGCCAGCAGCCTCCTCTGGACAGGACCGAACACTGAAGCTTTCTTT
CASSLLWTGPNTEAFF
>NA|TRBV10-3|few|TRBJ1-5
TGTGCCATCAGTGAGACAAGGAGTAGCAATCAGCCCCAGCATTTT
CAISETRSSNQPQHF
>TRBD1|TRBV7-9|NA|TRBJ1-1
TGTGCCAGCAGCCCCGACAGGGGGGACACTGAAGCTTTCTTT
CASSPDRGDTEAFF
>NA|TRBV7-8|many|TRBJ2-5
TGTGCCAGCAGCTTGGGTGAAGGGAGCCCTGGGAAGACCCAGTACTTC
CASSLGEGSPGKTQYF
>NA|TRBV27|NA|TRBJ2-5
TGTGCCAGCAGTTTATTGATCTCTTACTTC
CASSLLISYF
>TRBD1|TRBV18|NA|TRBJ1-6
TGTGCCAGCTCACCACCGGGTACAGGGGGAAAATCACCCCTCCACTTT
CASSPPGTGGKSPLHF
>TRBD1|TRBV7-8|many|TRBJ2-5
TGTGCCAGCAGCTACAGGGACAGGGTAGGAGAGACCCAGTACTTC
CASSYRDRVGETQYF
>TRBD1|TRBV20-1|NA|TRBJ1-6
TGCAGTGCTAGAGATAGGGGGCGGGACAGTCCTTATTCACCCCTCCACTTT
CSARDRGRDSPYSPLHF
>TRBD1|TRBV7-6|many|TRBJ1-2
TGTGCCAGCAGCCCAAGGGGGCGGGAGGGGCAGTATGGCTACACCTTC
CASSPRGREGQYGYTF
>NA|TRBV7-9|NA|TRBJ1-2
TGTGCCAGCAGCTTAATAGAGGGGGACTATGGCTACACCTTC
CASSLIEGDYGYTF
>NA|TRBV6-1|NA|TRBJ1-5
TGTGCCAGCAGTGGAGTAAGCGACGGGAGCAATCAGCCCCAGCATTTT
CASSGVSDGSNQPQHF
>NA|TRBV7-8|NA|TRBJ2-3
TGTGCCAGCAACGTAGAAGTTTCTAGTCCCACAGATACGCAGTATTTT
CASNVEVSSPTDTQYF
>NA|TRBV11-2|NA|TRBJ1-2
TGTGCCAGCAGCTTAATCGAGGGGATAGGCTATGGCTACACCTTC
CASSLIEGIGYGYTF
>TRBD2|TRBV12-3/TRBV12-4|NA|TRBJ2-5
TGTGCCAGCATCTTTAGCGGGCAAGAGACCCAGTACTTC
CASIFSGQETQYF
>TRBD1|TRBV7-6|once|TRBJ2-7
TGTGCCAGCAGCGGCCAACAGGGGGTCGACCGTCCAAACTCCTACGAGCAGTACTTC
CASSGQQGVDRPNSYEQYF
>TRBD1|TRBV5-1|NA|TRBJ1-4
TGCGCCAGCAGCGAGGGACAGGGGGCCTCTAATGAAAAACTGTTTTTT
CASSEGQGASNEKLFF
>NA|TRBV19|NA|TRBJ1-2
TGTGCCAGTACTAAGTCCAGCAAAAGATTCTATGGCTACACCTTC
CASTKSSKRFYGYTF
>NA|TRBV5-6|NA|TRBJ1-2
TGTGCCAGCAGCTATCGGGACATCGGCGGCTACACCTTC
CASSYRDIGGYTF
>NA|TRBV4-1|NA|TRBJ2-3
TGCGCCAGCAGCCAGTACAGCCCCGATGGAACAGATACGCAGTATTTT
CASSQYSPDGTDTQYF
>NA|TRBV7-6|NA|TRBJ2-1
TGTGCCAGCAGCTTAGGAGGGGACCCTGAGCAGTTCTTC
CASSLGGDPEQFF
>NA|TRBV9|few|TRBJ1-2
TGTGCCAGCAGCGTAAACAGGGAGCTCGCTGGCTACACCTTC
CASSVNRELAGYTF
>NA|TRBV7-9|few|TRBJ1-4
TGTGCCAGCAGCCCTCCGGACAGTAGTAATGAAAAACTGTTTTTT
CASSPPDSSNEKLFF
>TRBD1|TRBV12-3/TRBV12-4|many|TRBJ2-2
TGTGCCAGCACGTTGGGGACAGTTCCCCCGAACACCGGGGAGCTGTTTTTT
CASTLGTVPPNTGELFF
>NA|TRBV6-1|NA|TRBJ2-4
TGTGCCAGCAGTGAACGTGGGGTTGCCAAAAACATTCAGTACTTC
CASSERGVAKNIQYF
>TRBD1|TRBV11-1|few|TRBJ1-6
TGTGCCAGCAGCCTGGGGGGCCGGGACAGAAGCTCCTATAATTCACCCCTCCACTTT
CASSLGGRDRSSYNSPLHF
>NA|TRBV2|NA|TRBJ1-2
TGTGCCAGCAGTGAGATCCCCACCGATGGCTACACCTTC
CASSEIPTDGYTF
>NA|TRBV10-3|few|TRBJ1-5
TGTGCCATCAGCAATTCGGGGCAACAGCCCCAGCATTTT
CAISNSGQQPQHF
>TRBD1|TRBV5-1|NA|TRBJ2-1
TGCGCCAGCCGCCGTAGGACAGGGAACAATGAGCAGTTCTTC
CASRRRTGNNEQFF
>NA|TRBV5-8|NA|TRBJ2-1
TGTGCCAGCATCCTGGTCAATTACAATGAGCAGTTCTTC
CASILVNYNEQFF
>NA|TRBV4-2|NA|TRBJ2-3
TGTGCCAGCAGCCTCGGCGGGGCAGCTAGCACAGATACGCAGTATTTT
CASSLGGAASTDTQYF
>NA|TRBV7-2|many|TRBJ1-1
TGTGCCAGCAGCTTACCCCCCGGGTACATTATCGAAGCTTTCTTT
CASSLPPGYIIEAFF
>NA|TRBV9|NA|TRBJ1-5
TGTGCCAGCAGCGTAGCGGGGGGGCAGCCCCAGCATTTT
CASSVAGGQPQHF
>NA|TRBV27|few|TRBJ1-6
TGTGCCAGCAGTTTCCCCCCTAGGGCGGGTTATTCACCCCTCCACTTT
CASSFPPRAGYSPLHF
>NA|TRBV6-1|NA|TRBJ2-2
TGTGCCAGCAGTTACGACCCTGGGATACTAACCGGGGAGCTGTTTTTT
CASSYDPGILTGELFF
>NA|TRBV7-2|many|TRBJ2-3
TGTGCCAGCAGCTATCCCACAGGGTGGAGCACAGATACGCAGTATTTT
CASSYPTGWSTDTQYF
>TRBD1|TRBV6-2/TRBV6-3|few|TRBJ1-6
TGTGCCAGCACCGGGACAGGGGGACCCAATTCACCCCTCCACTTT
CASTGTGGPNSPLHF